What follows are 10 T cell receptor beta chains derived from one specimen sequenced in a study of T cell responses to AZD1222 COVID-19 vaccine (dated by TCRdb to the early 2020s). Reading the label with the study, this specimen's time point is: baseline before first vaccination. Library construction relied on the immunoSEQ multiplex PCR assay. TCRdb limited this immuneACCESS table to in-frame rearrangements with V and J called. A share of clones is missing; checked studies link under half to unresolved V genes, and the rest is unexplained. The table for this sample lists approximately 140,000 clones; over 85% of them were counted only once. The ten most abundant clones make up just over 5.5% of the sample. The source was peripheral blood, collected on day 0 of AZD1222 vaccination. The source of these receptors is an adult in good health.

V gene TRBV11-2 combines with J gene TRBJ1-1, with a possible D match to TRBD1 (6 bases). This CDR3 is built from 13 residues. Trimming cost V 8 bases and J 8 bases, with 18 bases left between them. Germline V lookup: CDR1 SGHAT, CDR2 FQNNGV. This CDR3 reads CASRKTGRTEAFF. DNA of the CDR3: TGTGCCAGCCGAAAAACAGGGCGGACAGAAGCTTTCTTT.

The chain carries TRBV7-2 and TRBJ1-2, with D hard to call. The CDR3 covers 14 residues. With 0 bases removed from V and 2 bases from J, the gap between germline ends came to 7 bases. Germline lookup yields CDR1 SGHTA and CDR2 FQGNSA. The CDR3 nucleotides are TGTGCCAGCAGCTTAGCGGCGGGGAACTATGGCTACACCTTC. As protein: CASSLAAGNYGYTF.

The genes are TRBV2 and TRBJ2-3; D unresolved. Trimming cost V 9 bases and J 6 bases, with 19 bases left between them. The CDR3 is 14 amino acids. The V gene's germline CDR1 is SNHLY and CDR2 FYNNEI. CDR3 nucleotide sequence: TGTGCCAGTTTAGACGAAGGTCGACCGGATACGCAGTATTTT. Its translation is CASLDEGRPDTQYF.

This clone was detected once. The chain uses TRBV7-9 and TRBJ2-7; D is possibly TRBD2 (6 bases). With 4 bases removed from V and 2 bases from J, the gap between germline ends came to 15 bases. CDR1 is SEHNR and CDR2 is FQNEAQ in the germline V gene (reference sequence). The CDR3 runs to 15 residues. The chain's CDR3 is CASSSGVTGTYEQYF. In DNA form, the CDR3 reads TGTGCCAGCAGCTCGGGAGTAACGGGCACCTACGAGCAGTACTTC.

The chain carries TRBV6-2 or TRBV6-3 and TRBJ2-2; 11 positions agree with TRBD2. The V gene's germline CDR1 is MNHEY and CDR2 SVGEGT. This CDR3 comprises 17 residues. Losses at the gene ends were 2 bases for V and 5 bases for J; bases not matched to a gene: 7. The CDR3 here is CASSYPTSGSRTGELFF. The DNA for the CDR3 is TGTGCCAGCAGTTACCCTACTAGCGGGAGTAGGACCGGGGAGCTGTTTTTT.

The V call is TRBV28, the J call TRBJ1-2; no definite D call. Germline V gene lookup returns CDR1 MDHEN and CDR2 SYDVKM. This CDR3 comprises 13 residues. V gave up 3 bases and J gave up 5 bases, with 10 bases separating them. CDR3 amino acids: CASSLLDTYGYTF. DNA for the CDR3: TGTGCCAGCAGTTTGCTAGATACTTATGGCTACACCTTC.

The V call is TRBV6-5, the J call TRBJ2-7, with D unresolved. V was trimmed by 4 bases and J by 9 bases, leaving 13 bases between them. The CDR3 is 12 residues long. Germline-derived CDR1 and CDR2 are MNHEY and SVGAGI. The CDR3 sequence is CASSSGPLAQYF. The DNA of the CDR3 is TGTGCCAGCAGTTCCGGACCCCTGGCGCAGTACTTC.

The genes are TRBV11-3 and TRBJ2-7; TRBD2 matches 7 bases. J gave up 5 bases and V 3 bases, and 10 bases lay outside the gene matches. This CDR3 has 15 residues. Germline CDR1 reads SGHNT; CDR2 reads YENEEA. The CDR3 loop is CASSLLAGEENEQYF. CDR3 bases: TGTGCCAGCAGCTTGCTGGCGGGAGAGGAGAACGAGCAGTACTTC. Combining the CDR3 with reference TRBV11-3 and TRBJ2-7 gives the whole variable domain EAGVVQSPRYKIIEKKQPVAFWCNPISGHNTLYWYLQNLGQGPELLIRYENEEAVDDSQLPKDRFSAERLKGVDSTLKIQPAELGDSAVYLCASSLLAGEENEQYFGPGTRLTVT.

The chain has TRBV28 and TRBJ1-5, with D uncertain. V lost 4 bases, J lost 4 bases, and 14 bases lay in between. Germline lookup yields CDR1 MDHEN and CDR2 SYDVKM. This CDR3 spans 15 amino acids. As DNA, the CDR3 is TGTGCCAGCAGTTCCCGCCGGAGAGTTAATCAGCCCCAGCATTTT. This translates into CASSSRRRVNQPQHF. The variable domain in full, completed from reference TRBV28 and TRBJ1-5, reads DVKVTQSSRYLVKRTGEKVFLECVQDMDHENMFWYRQDPGLGLRLIYFSYDVKMKEKGDIPEGYSVSREKKERFSLILESASTNQTSMYLCASSSRRRVNQPQHFGDGTRLSIL.

The rearrangement joins TRBV5-6 to TRBJ2-3; D is unclear. The V and J ends lost 0 bases and 5 bases respectively, with 7 bases between them. The CDR3 has 13 amino acids. CDR1 and CDR2 (germline): SGHDT, YYEEEE. CDR3 nucleotide sequence: TGTGCCAGCAGCTTGGCACGAGGAGATACGCAGTATTTT. Its translation is CASSLARGDTQYF.